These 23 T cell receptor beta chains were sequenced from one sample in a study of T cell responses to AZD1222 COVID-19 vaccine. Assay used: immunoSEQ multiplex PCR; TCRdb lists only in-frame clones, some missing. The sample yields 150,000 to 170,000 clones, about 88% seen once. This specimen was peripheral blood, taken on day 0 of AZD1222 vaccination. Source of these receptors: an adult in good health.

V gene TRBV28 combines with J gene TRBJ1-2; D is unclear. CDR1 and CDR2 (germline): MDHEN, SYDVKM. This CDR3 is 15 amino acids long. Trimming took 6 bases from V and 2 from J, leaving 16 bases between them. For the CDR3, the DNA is TGTGCCAGCAGACCCTGGGGTTCGGGGAACTATGGCTACACCTTC. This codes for CASRPWGSGNYGYTF.

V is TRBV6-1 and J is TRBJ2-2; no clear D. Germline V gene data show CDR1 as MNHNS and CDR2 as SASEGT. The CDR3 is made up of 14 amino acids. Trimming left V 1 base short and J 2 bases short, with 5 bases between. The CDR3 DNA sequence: TGTGCCAGCAGTGAAGAATCAAACACCGGGGAGCTGTTTTTT. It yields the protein CASSEESNTGELFF.

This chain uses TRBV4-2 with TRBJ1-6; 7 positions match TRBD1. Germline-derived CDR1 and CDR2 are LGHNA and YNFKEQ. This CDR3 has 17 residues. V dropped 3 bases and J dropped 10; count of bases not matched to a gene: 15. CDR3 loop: CASSHPTSRQGESPLHF. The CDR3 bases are TGTGCCAGCAGCCATCCCACCTCGAGGCAGGGGGAGTCACCCCTCCACTTT.

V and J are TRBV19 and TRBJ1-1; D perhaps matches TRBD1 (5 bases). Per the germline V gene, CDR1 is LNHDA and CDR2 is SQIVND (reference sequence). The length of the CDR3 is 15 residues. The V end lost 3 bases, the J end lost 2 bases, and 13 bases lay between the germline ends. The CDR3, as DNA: TGTGCCAGTAGTATTCCCCGGGGGACCAACACTGAAGCTTTCTTT. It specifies CASSIPRGTNTEAFF.

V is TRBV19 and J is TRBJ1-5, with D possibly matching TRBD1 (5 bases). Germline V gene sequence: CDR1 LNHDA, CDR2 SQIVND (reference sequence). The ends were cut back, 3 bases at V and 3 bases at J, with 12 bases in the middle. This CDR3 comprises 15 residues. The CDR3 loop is CASSMGWGDNQPQHF. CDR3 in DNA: TGTGCCAGTAGTATGGGGTGGGGGGACAATCAGCCCCAGCATTTT.

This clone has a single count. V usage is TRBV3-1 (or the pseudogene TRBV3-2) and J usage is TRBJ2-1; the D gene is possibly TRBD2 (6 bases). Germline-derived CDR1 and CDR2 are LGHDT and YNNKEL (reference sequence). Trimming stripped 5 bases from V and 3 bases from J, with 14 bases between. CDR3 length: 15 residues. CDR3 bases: TGTGCCAGCAGCTCCACCCGGGACTTCTACAATGAGCAGTTCTTC. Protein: CASSSTRDFYNEQFF.

The CDR3 coding sequence is TGTGCCAGCAGCCCACGAGAGGGACAGGGACCAGCCATATATTTT. Translated, it gives CASSPREGQGPAIYF. The rearrangement uses TRBV7-8 and TRBJ1-3; 9 bases fit TRBD1. The CDR3 contains 15 residues. The ends lost 5 bases at V and 11 bases at J; junction bases unmatched: 13. The germline gives CDR1 SGHVS, CDR2 FQNEAQ.

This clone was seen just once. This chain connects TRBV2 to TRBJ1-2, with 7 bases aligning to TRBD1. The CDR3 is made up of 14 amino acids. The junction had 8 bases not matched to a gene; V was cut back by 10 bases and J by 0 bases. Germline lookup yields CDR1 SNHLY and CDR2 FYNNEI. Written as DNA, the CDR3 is TGTGCCAACCAGAGGGGGCATCCTAACTATGGCTACACCTTC. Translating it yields CANQRGHPNYGYTF.

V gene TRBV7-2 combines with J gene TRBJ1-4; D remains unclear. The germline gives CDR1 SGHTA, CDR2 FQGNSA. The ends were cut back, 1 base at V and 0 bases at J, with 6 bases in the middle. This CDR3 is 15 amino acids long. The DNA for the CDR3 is TGTGCCAGCAGCTTAGAAAGAACAACTAATGAAAAACTGTTTTTT. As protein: CASSLERTTNEKLFF. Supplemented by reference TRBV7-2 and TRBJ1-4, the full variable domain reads GAGVSQSPSNKVTEKGKDVELRCDPISGHTALYWYRQSLGQGLEFLIYFQGNSAPDKSGLPSDRFSAERTGGSVSTLTIQRTQQEDSAVYLCASSLERTTNEKLFFGSGTQLSVL.

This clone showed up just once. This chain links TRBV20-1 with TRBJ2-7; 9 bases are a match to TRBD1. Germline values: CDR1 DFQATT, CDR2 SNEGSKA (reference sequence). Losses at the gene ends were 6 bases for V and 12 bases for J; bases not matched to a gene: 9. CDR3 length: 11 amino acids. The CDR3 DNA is TGCAGTGCCAACCCCGGACAGGGGATGTACTTC. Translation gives CSANPGQGMYF.

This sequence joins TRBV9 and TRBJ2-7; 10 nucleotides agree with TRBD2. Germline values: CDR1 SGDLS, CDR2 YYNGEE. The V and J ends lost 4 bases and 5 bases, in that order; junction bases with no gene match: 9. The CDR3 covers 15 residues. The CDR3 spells CASSPGSGGYHEQYF. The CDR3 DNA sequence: TGTGCCAGCAGCCCAGGTAGCGGGGGGTACCACGAGCAGTACTTC.

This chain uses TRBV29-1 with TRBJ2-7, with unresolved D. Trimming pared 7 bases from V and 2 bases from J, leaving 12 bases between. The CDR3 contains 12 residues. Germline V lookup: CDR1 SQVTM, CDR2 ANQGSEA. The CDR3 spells CSAESGAYEQYF. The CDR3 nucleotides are TGCAGCGCAGAATCGGGCGCCTACGAGCAGTACTTC.

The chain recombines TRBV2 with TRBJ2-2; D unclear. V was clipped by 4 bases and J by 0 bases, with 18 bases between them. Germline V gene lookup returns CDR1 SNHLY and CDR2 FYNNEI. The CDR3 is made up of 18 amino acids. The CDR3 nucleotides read TGTGCCAGCAGTGGCCAGACGGAAAAGATCGCGAACACCGGGGAGCTGTTTTTT. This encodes CASSGQTEKIANTGELFF.

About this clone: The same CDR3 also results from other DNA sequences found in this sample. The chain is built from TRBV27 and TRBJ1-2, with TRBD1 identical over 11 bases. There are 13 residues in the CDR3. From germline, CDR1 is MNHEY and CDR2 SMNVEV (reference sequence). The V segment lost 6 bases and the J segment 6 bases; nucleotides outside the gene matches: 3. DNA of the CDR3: TGTGCCAGCAGAGGACAGGGGGCGGATGGCTACACCTTC. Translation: CASRGQGADGYTF.

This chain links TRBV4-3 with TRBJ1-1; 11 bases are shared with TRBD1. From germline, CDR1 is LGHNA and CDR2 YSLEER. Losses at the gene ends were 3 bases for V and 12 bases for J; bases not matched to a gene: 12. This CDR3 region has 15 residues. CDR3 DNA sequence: TGCGCCAGCAGCCAGGCGACCCCGGGACAGGGGGTTCCTTTCTTT. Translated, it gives CASSQATPGQGVPFF.

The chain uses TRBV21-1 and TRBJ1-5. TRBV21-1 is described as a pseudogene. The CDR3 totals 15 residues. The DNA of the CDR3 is TGTGCCAGCAGCAAAGAAGGGACGGGCAATCAGCCCCAGCATTTT. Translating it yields CASSKEGTGNQPQHF.

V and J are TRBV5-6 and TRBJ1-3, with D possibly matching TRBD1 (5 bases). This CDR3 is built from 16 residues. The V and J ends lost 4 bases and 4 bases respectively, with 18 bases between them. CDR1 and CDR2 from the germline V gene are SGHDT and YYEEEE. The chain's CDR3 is CASSPLRRGGGNTIYF. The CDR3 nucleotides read TGTGCCAGCAGCCCCTTGAGAAGGGGCGGAGGAAACACCATATATTTT. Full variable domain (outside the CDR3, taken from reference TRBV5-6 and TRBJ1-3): DAGVTQSPTHLIKTRGQQVTLRCSPKSGHDTVSWYQQALGQGPQFIFQYYEEEERQRGNFPDRFSGHQFPNYSSELNVNALLLGDSALYLCASSPLRRGGGNTIYFGEGSWLTVV.

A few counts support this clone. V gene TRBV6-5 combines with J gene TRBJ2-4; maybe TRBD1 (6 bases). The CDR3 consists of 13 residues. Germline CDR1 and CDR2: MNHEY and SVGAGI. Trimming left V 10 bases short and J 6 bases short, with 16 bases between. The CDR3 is CATHDRFRNIQYF. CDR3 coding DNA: TGTGCCACGCACGACAGGTTTAGAAACATTCAGTACTTC.

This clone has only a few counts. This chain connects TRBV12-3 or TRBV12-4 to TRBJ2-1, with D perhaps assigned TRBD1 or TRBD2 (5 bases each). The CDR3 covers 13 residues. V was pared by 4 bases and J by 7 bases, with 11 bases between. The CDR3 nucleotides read TGTGCCAGCAGTTCCGGGGCCTGGAATGAGCAGTTCTTC. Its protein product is CASSSGAWNEQFF.

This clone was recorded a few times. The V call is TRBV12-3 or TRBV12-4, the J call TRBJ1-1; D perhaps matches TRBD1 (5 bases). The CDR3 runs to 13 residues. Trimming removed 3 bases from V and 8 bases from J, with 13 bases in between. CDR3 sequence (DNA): TGTGCCAGCAGTTTGAGCAGGGTGGAAGAAGCTTTCTTT. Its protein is CASSLSRVEEAFF.

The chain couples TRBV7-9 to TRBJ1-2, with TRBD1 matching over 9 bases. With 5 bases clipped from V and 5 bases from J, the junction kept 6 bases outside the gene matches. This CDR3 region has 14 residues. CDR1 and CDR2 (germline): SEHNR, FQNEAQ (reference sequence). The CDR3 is CASSHRDRAYGYTF. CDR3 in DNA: TGTGCCAGCAGCCACCGGGACAGGGCATATGGCTACACCTTC.

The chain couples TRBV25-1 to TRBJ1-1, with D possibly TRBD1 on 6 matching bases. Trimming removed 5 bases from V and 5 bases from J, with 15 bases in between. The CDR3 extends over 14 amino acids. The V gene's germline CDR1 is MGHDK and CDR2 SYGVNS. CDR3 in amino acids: CASSLQGSGTEAFF. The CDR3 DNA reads TGTGCCAGCAGTCTACAGGGTTCAGGGACTGAAGCTTTCTTT.

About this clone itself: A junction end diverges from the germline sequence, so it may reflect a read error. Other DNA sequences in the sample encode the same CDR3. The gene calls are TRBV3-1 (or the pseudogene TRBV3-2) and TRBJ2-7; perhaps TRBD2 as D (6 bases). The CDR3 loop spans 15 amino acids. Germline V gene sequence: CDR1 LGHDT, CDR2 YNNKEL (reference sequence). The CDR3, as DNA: TGTGCCAGCAGCCCTAGGGTAGCGGTCTCCTATGAGCAGTACTTC. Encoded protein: CASSPRVAVSYEQYF.